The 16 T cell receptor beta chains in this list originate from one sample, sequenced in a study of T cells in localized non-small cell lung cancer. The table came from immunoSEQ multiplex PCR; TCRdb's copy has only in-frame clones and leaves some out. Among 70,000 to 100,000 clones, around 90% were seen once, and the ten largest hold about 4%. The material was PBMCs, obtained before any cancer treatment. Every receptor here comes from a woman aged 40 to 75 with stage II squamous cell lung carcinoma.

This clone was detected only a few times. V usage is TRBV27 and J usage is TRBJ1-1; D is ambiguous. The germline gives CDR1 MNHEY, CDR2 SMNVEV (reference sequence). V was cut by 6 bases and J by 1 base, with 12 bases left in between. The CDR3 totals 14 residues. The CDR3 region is CASSPRGGNTEAFF. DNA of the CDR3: TGTGCCAGCAGCCCCCGGGGAGGGAACACTGAAGCTTTCTTT.

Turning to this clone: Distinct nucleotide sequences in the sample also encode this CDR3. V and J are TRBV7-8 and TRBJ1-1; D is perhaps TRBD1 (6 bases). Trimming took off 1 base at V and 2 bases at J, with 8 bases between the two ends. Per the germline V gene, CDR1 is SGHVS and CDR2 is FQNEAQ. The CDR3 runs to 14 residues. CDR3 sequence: CASSLGRGNTEAFF. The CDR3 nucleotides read TGTGCCAGCAGCTTAGGCAGGGGCAACACTGAAGCTTTCTTT.

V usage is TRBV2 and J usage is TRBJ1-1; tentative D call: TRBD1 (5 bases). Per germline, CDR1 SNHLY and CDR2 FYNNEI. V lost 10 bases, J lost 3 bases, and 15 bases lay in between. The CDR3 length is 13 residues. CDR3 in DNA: TGTGCCACCCAGGGCGTTGGAGACACTGAAGCTTTCTTT. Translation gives CATQGVGDTEAFF.

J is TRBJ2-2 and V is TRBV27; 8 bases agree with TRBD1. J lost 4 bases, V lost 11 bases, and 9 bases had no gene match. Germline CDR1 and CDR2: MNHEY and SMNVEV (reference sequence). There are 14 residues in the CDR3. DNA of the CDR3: TGTGCCTCATCGACAGGGGCGCCCACCGGGGAGCTGTTTTTT. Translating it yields CASSTGAPTGELFF.

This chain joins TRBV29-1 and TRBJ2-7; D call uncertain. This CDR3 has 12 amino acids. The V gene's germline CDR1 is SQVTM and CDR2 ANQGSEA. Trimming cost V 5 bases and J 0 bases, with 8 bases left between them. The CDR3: CSVIRSSYEQYF. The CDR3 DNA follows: TGCAGCGTTATCCGGAGCTCCTACGAGCAGTACTTC.

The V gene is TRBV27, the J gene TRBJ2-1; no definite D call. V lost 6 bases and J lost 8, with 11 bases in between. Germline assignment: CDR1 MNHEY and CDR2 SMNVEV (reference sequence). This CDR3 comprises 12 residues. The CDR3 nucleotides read TGTGCCAGCAGCCCCCCGAGCGATGAGCAGTTCTTC. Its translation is CASSPPSDEQFF.

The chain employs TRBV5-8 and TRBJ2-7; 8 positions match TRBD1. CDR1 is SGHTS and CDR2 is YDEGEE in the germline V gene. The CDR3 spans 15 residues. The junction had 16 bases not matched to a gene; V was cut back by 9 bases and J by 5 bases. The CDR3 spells CANQVASDRVDEQYF. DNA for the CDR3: TGTGCCAACCAAGTGGCCTCGGACAGGGTCGACGAGCAGTACTTC.

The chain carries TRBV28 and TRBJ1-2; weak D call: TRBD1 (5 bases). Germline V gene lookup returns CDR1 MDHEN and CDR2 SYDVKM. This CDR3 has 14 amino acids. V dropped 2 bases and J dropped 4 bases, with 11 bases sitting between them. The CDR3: CASSLGADSYGYTF. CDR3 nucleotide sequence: TGTGCCAGCAGTTTAGGGGCCGACTCCTATGGCTACACCTTC.

The CDR3 sequence: CASSFIRETQYF. As DNA, the CDR3 is TGTGCCAGCAGCTTCATTCGGGAGACCCAGTACTTC. The rearrangement links TRBV6-1 to TRBJ2-5; D is unclear. The V gene's germline CDR1 is MNHNS and CDR2 SASEGT. This CDR3 comprises 12 residues. Trimming removed 6 bases at V and 5 bases at J, with 10 bases between.

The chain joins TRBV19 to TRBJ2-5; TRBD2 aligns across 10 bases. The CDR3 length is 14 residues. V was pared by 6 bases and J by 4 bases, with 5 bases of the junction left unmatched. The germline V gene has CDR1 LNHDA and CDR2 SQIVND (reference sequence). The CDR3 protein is CASSLGLAVETQYF. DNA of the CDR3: TGTGCCAGTAGCCTCGGACTAGCGGTAGAGACCCAGTACTTC.

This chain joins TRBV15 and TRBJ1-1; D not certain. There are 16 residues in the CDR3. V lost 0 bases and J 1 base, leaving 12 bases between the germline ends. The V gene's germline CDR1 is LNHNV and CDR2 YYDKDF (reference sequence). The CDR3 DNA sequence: TGTGCCACCAGCAGAGATCTGAGGGCGAAGAACACTGAAGCTTTCTTT. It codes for CATSRDLRAKNTEAFF.

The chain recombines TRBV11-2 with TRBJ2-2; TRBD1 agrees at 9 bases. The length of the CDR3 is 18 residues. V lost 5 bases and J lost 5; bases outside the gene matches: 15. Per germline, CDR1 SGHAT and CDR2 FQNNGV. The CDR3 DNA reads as TGTGCCAGCAGCCCAGACCTCGGGGACAGGGATTATACCGGGGAGCTGTTTTTT. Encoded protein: CASSPDLGDRDYTGELFF.

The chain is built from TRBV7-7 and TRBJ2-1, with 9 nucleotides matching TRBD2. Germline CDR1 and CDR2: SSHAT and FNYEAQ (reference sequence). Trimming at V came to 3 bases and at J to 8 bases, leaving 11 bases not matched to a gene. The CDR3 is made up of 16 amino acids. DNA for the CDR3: TGTGCCAGCAGCTTCCGCGGGAGGGCCGCGGTCGATGAGCAGTTCTTC. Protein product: CASSFRGRAAVDEQFF.

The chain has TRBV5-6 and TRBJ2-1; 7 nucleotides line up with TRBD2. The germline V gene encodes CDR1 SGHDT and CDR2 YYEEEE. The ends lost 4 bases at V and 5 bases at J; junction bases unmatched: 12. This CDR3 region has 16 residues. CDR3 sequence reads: CASSDSTSLAHNEQFF. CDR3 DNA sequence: TGTGCCAGCAGCGACTCGACTAGCTTGGCCCACAATGAGCAGTTCTTC.

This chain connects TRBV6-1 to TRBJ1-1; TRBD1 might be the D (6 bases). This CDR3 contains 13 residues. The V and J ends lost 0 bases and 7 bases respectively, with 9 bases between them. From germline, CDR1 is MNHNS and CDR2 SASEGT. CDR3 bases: TGTGCCAGCAGTGAAGCGCCAGGGGATGAAGCTTTCTTT. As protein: CASSEAPGDEAFF.

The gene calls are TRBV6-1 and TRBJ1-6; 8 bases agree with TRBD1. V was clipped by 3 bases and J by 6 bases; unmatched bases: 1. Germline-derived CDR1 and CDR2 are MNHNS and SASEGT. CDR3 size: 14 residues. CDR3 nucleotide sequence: TGTGCCAGCAGTGACCAGGGGGCTAATTCACCCCTCCACTTT. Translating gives CASSDQGANSPLHF.